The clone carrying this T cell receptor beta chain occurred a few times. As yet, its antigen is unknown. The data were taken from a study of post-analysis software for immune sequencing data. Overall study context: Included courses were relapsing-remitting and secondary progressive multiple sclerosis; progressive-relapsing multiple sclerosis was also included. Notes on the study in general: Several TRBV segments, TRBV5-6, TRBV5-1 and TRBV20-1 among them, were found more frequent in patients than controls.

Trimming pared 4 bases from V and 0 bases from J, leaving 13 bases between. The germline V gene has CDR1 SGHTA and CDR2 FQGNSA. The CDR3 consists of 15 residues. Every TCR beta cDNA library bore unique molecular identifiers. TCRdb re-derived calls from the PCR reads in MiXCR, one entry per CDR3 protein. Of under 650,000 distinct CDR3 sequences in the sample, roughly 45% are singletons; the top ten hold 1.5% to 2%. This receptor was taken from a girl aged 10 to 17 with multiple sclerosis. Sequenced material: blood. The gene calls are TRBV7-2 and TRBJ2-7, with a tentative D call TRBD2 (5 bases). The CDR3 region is CASSSFSGFSYEQYF. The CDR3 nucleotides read TGTGCCAGCAGCTCCTTTTCGGGGTTCTCCTACGAGCAGTACTTC.